A selection of T cell receptor beta chains follows, all from one sample in a study of PD-L1 blockade in urothelial cancer. The assay was immunoSEQ multiplex PCR, and TCRdb's table has in-frame clones only and misses some. The table records approximately 50,000 clones, 84% of them present only once. The sequencing here drew on PBMCs, taken around atezolizumab (anti-PD-L1) treatment. These receptors came from a man aged 70 or older with urothelial cancer. CDR3s include the opening cysteine and the closing phenylalanine or tryptophan. Each record gives: D gene, V gene, clone size, J gene, CDR3 DNA, CDR3 protein. D genes are given only for firm matches. Clone size is given for some rows only: seen once, a few or many times, or a class if the clone is expanded.

d_call: -; v_call: TRBV5-1; clone_size: many; j_call: TRBJ1-3; cdr3_nt: TGCGCCAGCAGCTTGGACTCCTCTGGAAACACCATATATTTT; cdr3_aa: CASSLDSSGNTIYF
d_call: TRBD2; v_call: TRBV7-6; clone_size: -; j_call: TRBJ2-1; cdr3_nt: TGTGCCAGCAGCTTAGTAGAATGGCCAAGTAGCGGGAGCTCCTACAATGAGCAGTTCTTC; cdr3_aa: CASSLVEWPSSGSSYNEQFF
d_call: TRBD2; v_call: TRBV5-1; clone_size: -; j_call: TRBJ2-1; cdr3_nt: TGCGCCAGCAGCTTGAGGTCCGTCCAGGCGGGAGGGTACAATGAGCAGTTCTTC; cdr3_aa: CASSLRSVQAGGYNEQFF
d_call: TRBD1; v_call: TRBV2; clone_size: -; j_call: TRBJ2-1; cdr3_nt: TGTGCCAGCAGTGAACTCAGGGGGAGATCCAATGAGCAGTTCTTC; cdr3_aa: CASSELRGRSNEQFF
d_call: TRBD1; v_call: TRBV11-2; clone_size: few; j_call: TRBJ2-5; cdr3_nt: TGTGCCAGCAGCTTAGAGATTCTCCGGGACAGGGGGTCAGAGACCCAGTACTTC; cdr3_aa: CASSLEILRDRGSETQYF
d_call: -; v_call: TRBV28; clone_size: once; j_call: TRBJ2-5; cdr3_nt: TGTGCCAGCAGTTCCTCCCGCCAAGAGACCCAGTACTTC; cdr3_aa: CASSSSRQETQYF
d_call: -; v_call: TRBV7-3; clone_size: -; j_call: TRBJ1-6; cdr3_nt: TGTGCCAGCAGCACATCAGGGAATTCACCCCTCCACTTT; cdr3_aa: CASSTSGNSPLHF
d_call: -; v_call: TRBV9; clone_size: -; j_call: TRBJ2-5; cdr3_nt: TGTGCCAGCAGCACCGGACTTCCACCTAGGGAGACCCAGTACTTC; cdr3_aa: CASSTGLPPRETQYF
d_call: -; v_call: TRBV5-6; clone_size: once; j_call: TRBJ2-3; cdr3_nt: TGTGCCAGCAGCGCGGGGTTAAGGGGCAGCACCACAGATACGCAGTATTTT; cdr3_aa: CASSAGLRGSTTDTQYF
d_call: -; v_call: TRBV7-6; clone_size: -; j_call: TRBJ1-1; cdr3_nt: TGTGCCAGCAGCTTAGTGCAGGGCGATGAAGCTTTCTTT; cdr3_aa: CASSLVQGDEAFF
d_call: TRBD1; v_call: TRBV28; clone_size: -; j_call: TRBJ2-5; cdr3_nt: TGTGCCAGCACACCTGGGACAGGGGGGACCCAGTACTTC; cdr3_aa: CASTPGTGGTQYF
d_call: TRBD2; v_call: TRBV6-1; clone_size: -; j_call: TRBJ2-1; cdr3_nt: TGTGCCAGCAGTGCTGCGGGAGGGCCCCAAACCTACAATGAGCAGTTCTTC; cdr3_aa: CASSAAGGPQTYNEQFF
d_call: -; v_call: TRBV4-3; clone_size: -; j_call: TRBJ2-2; cdr3_nt: TGCGCCAGCAGCTTCCGTAGCGGGCGGGGGCCCGGGGAGCTGTTTTTT; cdr3_aa: CASSFRSGRGPGELFF
d_call: -; v_call: TRBV21-1; clone_size: -; j_call: TRBJ2-7; cdr3_nt: TGTGCCAGTACCCATCGGACTCTCCAAGGAGAGTACTTC; cdr3_aa: CASTHRTLQGEYF
d_call: TRBD1; v_call: TRBV9; clone_size: -; j_call: TRBJ1-2; cdr3_nt: TGTGCCAGCAGCCTCGGGACAGGGTATGGCTACACCTTC; cdr3_aa: CASSLGTGYGYTF
d_call: TRBD2; v_call: TRBV30; clone_size: once; j_call: TRBJ2-1; cdr3_nt: TGTGCCTGGAGTAGAAGGCGGGAGACCAATGAGCAGTTCTTC; cdr3_aa: CAWSRRRETNEQFF
d_call: TRBD2; v_call: TRBV6-5; clone_size: -; j_call: TRBJ2-1; cdr3_nt: TGTGCCAGCAGCGCATCGGGACTAGCGGGATTTGAGCAGTTCTTC; cdr3_aa: CASSASGLAGFEQFF
d_call: -; v_call: TRBV5-6; clone_size: -; j_call: TRBJ2-1; cdr3_nt: TGTGCCAGCAGCTGGGGGGAAAACAATGAGCAGTTCTTC; cdr3_aa: CASSWGENNEQFF
d_call: -; v_call: TRBV6-5; clone_size: -; j_call: TRBJ2-1; cdr3_nt: TGTGCCAGCAGTTATGGTCCGGGAACGTCCTACAATGAGCAGTTCTTC; cdr3_aa: CASSYGPGTSYNEQFF
d_call: -; v_call: TRBV27; clone_size: -; j_call: TRBJ2-6; cdr3_nt: TGTGCCACCCGATTACAGGGTTTCTCTGGGGCCAACGTCCTGACTTTC; cdr3_aa: CATRLQGFSGANVLTF
d_call: -; v_call: TRBV19; clone_size: once; j_call: TRBJ1-5; cdr3_nt: TGTGCCAGTAGTATAATGGCAGGGCGGATTAATCAGCCCCAGCATTTT; cdr3_aa: CASSIMAGRINQPQHF
d_call: TRBD2; v_call: TRBV6-5; clone_size: -; j_call: TRBJ2-1; cdr3_nt: TGTGCCAGCAGTGCGTCGGGGGGATATACAATGGGGCAGTTCTTC; cdr3_aa: CASSASGGYTMGQFF
d_call: TRBD2; v_call: TRBV7-3; clone_size: -; j_call: TRBJ2-1; cdr3_nt: TGTGCCAGCAGAGGCGGGGGGGCTATGAATGAGCAGTTCTTC; cdr3_aa: CASRGGGAMNEQFF
d_call: -; v_call: TRBV29-1; clone_size: once; j_call: TRBJ2-7; cdr3_nt: TGCAGCGTTGTCGACGGGGGAGCCTACGAGCAGTACTTC; cdr3_aa: CSVVDGGAYEQYF
d_call: TRBD1; v_call: TRBV28; clone_size: -; j_call: TRBJ1-3; cdr3_nt: TGTGCCAGCAGTTCCAGGGGACAGGGAAGCTCTGGAAACACCATATATTTT; cdr3_aa: CASSSRGQGSSGNTIYF
d_call: TRBD1; v_call: TRBV7-2; clone_size: few; j_call: TRBJ1-5; cdr3_nt: TGTGCCAGCAGCCCGGGACAGGGAAAGGAGAAGCCCCAGCATTTT; cdr3_aa: CASSPGQGKEKPQHF
d_call: -; v_call: TRBV27; clone_size: -; j_call: TRBJ2-3; cdr3_nt: TGTGCCAGCAGTCACCGGACAAGTACAGATACGCAGTATTTT; cdr3_aa: CASSHRTSTDTQYF
d_call: TRBD2; v_call: TRBV2; clone_size: -; j_call: TRBJ2-7; cdr3_nt: TGTGCCAGCAGCCATTCCAGCGGGGAATTCTCCTACGAGCAGTACTTC; cdr3_aa: CASSHSSGEFSYEQYF
d_call: TRBD2; v_call: TRBV5-1; clone_size: -; j_call: TRBJ2-1; cdr3_nt: TGCGCCAGCAATAGCGGGAGCTCCTACAATGAGCAGTTCTTC; cdr3_aa: CASNSGSSYNEQFF
d_call: -; v_call: TRBV4-1; clone_size: -; j_call: TRBJ2-3; cdr3_nt: TGCGCCAGCAGCCCCCTCGCGGATACGCAGTATTTT; cdr3_aa: CASSPLADTQYF
d_call: TRBD2; v_call: TRBV4-1; clone_size: -; j_call: TRBJ2-2; cdr3_nt: TGCGCCAGCAGCCGACAACTAGCGGGAGGTACTACCGGGGAGCTGTTTTTT; cdr3_aa: CASSRQLAGGTTGELFF
d_call: -; v_call: TRBV28; clone_size: few; j_call: TRBJ2-4; cdr3_nt: TGTGCCAGCAGACCTGGGACTTTCCCCATTCAGTACTTC; cdr3_aa: CASRPGTFPIQYF
d_call: TRBD1; v_call: TRBV7-9; clone_size: -; j_call: TRBJ2-1; cdr3_nt: TGTGCCAGCAGCGAAAAAACAGGGGGCCGGGGAGAGCAGTTCTTC; cdr3_aa: CASSEKTGGRGEQFF
d_call: -; v_call: TRBV5-6; clone_size: -; j_call: TRBJ1-4; cdr3_nt: TGTGCCAGCAGCCCAACAGGGCGCGCTAATGAAAAACTGTTTTTT; cdr3_aa: CASSPTGRANEKLFF
d_call: -; v_call: TRBV7-2; clone_size: -; j_call: TRBJ2-1; cdr3_nt: TGTGCCAGCAGCTTGTCTCGAGGCAATGAGCAGTTCTTC; cdr3_aa: CASSLSRGNEQFF
d_call: -; v_call: TRBV9; clone_size: -; j_call: TRBJ1-1; cdr3_nt: TGTGCCAGCAGCGTTGGGAGTGAAGCTTTCTTT; cdr3_aa: CASSVGSEAFF
d_call: -; v_call: TRBV28; clone_size: -; j_call: TRBJ2-7; cdr3_nt: TGTGCCAGCAGTTTACGGGGTCCCTACGAGCAGTACTTC; cdr3_aa: CASSLRGPYEQYF
d_call: -; v_call: TRBV5-1; clone_size: -; j_call: TRBJ1-4; cdr3_nt: TGCGCCAGCAGCTTGCAGGCTTCTAATGAAAAACTGTTTTTT; cdr3_aa: CASSLQASNEKLFF
d_call: -; v_call: TRBV28; clone_size: few; j_call: TRBJ1-1; cdr3_nt: TGTGCCAGCAGTTTGGTGGAGGAGGGCACTGAAGCTTTCTTT; cdr3_aa: CASSLVEEGTEAFF
d_call: TRBD1; v_call: TRBV18; clone_size: once; j_call: TRBJ2-3; cdr3_nt: TGTGCCAGCTCAAGCGTGGGACAGGGATTGATTGCAGATACGCAGTATTTT; cdr3_aa: CASSSVGQGLIADTQYF
d_call: TRBD1; v_call: TRBV27; clone_size: -; j_call: TRBJ1-1; cdr3_nt: TGTGCCAGCAGTCGACAGGGGTTGAACACTGAAGCTTTCTTT; cdr3_aa: CASSRQGLNTEAFF
d_call: TRBD2; v_call: TRBV5-1; clone_size: -; j_call: TRBJ2-7; cdr3_nt: TGCGCCAGCAGCCGCTCTAGCGGGTCTTACGAGCAGTACTTC; cdr3_aa: CASSRSSGSYEQYF
d_call: -; v_call: TRBV27; clone_size: -; j_call: TRBJ2-5; cdr3_nt: TGTGCCAGCAGTTTGAGTCCTACTCCCCAAGAGACCCAGTACTTC; cdr3_aa: CASSLSPTPQETQYF
d_call: -; v_call: TRBV6-1; clone_size: -; j_call: TRBJ2-7; cdr3_nt: TGTGCCAGCAGACATCAGGTAGCGCCCTACGAGCAGTACTTC; cdr3_aa: CASRHQVAPYEQYF